This T cell receptor (beta chain) was documented in a study of shared clonotypes between healthy human individuals (dated by TCRdb to about 2020). Describing the broader study: Three men and a couple of women, aged 18 to 49 years, made up the cohort. Different laboratories and diverse techniques were used to prepare libraries and sequence TCR repertoires, to increase sequencing depth and limit assay-specific biases. Each donor's leukapheresis produced roughly between roughly 0.9 and 8.9 billion PBMCs. To estimate repertoire size and how much clonotypes are shared between individuals, the study performed deep sequencing of blood TCR repertoires from about five healthy adults.

Donors were healthy HIV-negative adults with no recently reported acute infections or vaccinations. All donors were Caucasian adults living in Nashville, Tennessee, USA. For unsorted samples, about 90 million PBMCs were counted and genomic DNA was extracted with the QIAamp DNA Blood Mini kit. Blood was collected by leukapheresis, and PBMCs were isolated by Ficoll-Histopaque density gradient centrifugation and then cryopreserved in liquid nitrogen vapor phase. Using the deep immunoSEQ assay, multiplex PCR amplified TCR CDR3 regions from genomic DNA. For each cell subset, the extracted genomic DNA was distributed evenly across all wells of several immunoSEQ 96-well plates, and each plate served as one replicate. For unsorted PBMC, roughly 330 ng of genomic DNA, equivalent to around 30,000 T cell genomes, went into each replicate PCR. Ten immunoSEQ deep assay plates were used to sequence unsorted PBMC genomic DNA. Purified libraries were quantified with a Qubit 3.0 fluorometer, sized on a Bioanalyzer 2100, and re-quantified with the KAPA Library Quantification kit. Every immunoSEQ 96-well plate was sequenced on a separate single-read 150-cycle Illumina NextSeq 550 flow cell. Per the source publication's procedure: The immunoSEQ output contained only junctional sequences without quality scores, so filtering could not match that applied to full-length reads. Sequences were annotated with PyIR, a Python wrapper for IgBLAST v1.9, and V/J genes and CDR3 were assigned using IMGT germline references. Reads were removed for weak V/J assignments (E-value above 1e-6), missing CDR3, stop codons, out-of-frame junctions, or ambiguous translated residues. V3J clonotypes were defined as sequences sharing an identical inferred V gene, J gene, and CDR3 amino acid sequence. Percentage overlap between repertoires was computed as shared unique clonotypes divided by the size of the smaller repertoire. RTK rarefaction, the Chao1 estimator, and Recon v2.1 estimates of unobserved clonotypes were used to assess repertoire richness. The immuneACCESS repertoire file appears here via TCRdb, limited to in-frame rearrangements. These files lack a portion of the clones; in checked studies, under half of the deficit traces to unresolved V genes, and the cause of the others is not known. V and J calls and clone size are given by that table; D and trimming were obtained from the DNA. The sample table lists about 600,000 clones, 70% to 80% of them with a count of one. The top ten constitute about 12% of the sample.

Findings and caveats that apply to the study as a whole: Because the study included only a small number of donors, the genetic and exposure-history diversity represented was limited. Pairwise subsampling led to the expectation that sequencing depth would affect the degree of clonotype sharing among donors. Sampling was restricted to blood, and TCR repertoires in tissues likely differ from the TCR repertoires found in blood.

CDR1 and CDR2 were assigned from the germline V gene as SGDLS and YYNGEE. The junction shows trimming of 0 bases on V and 4 bases on J, and the gene matches do not reach 3 bases of it. The CDR3 runs 14 residues from the cysteine to the phenylalanine. The entry retains the CDR3 DNA only, 42 bases that are in frame from base 1. This clone was seen many times. The antigen it recognizes is unknown. No base quality information exists; no much larger clone differs at one position. Material: PBMCs. The origin of this receptor is a woman in her 40s in good health. Some clones in this sample may be carry-over from other donors' samples. The chain uses TRBV9 and TRBJ1-1; TRBD1 fits 7 bases in the junction. The sequenced DNA: TGTGCCAGCAGCGTAGAGACAGGGCCCACTGAAGCTTTCTTT. This translates into CASSVETGPTEAFF.